The TCR beta chain described here comes from a study of HIV-infected children after antiretroviral therapy interruption. At the level of the study: EBV and CMV exposure was recorded in most children.

Treatment noted: PENTA 11 planned treatment interruption arm or continuous ART arm. At least ten counts were recorded for this clonotype. What it recognizes is unknown. The TCR library was built from RNA with a 3' RACE protocol and unique molecular identifiers. One entry per CDR3 protein, called by TCRdb with MiXCR from the 3' RACE reads. The sample lists some 51,000 distinct CDR3 sequences, around 4% seen once, with 0.6% to 0.85% in the top ten. General study points: The Gini coefficient of naive CD4+ repertoires rose, returning to baseline by 3 years.

The CDR3 is 14 amino acids. The germline V gene has CDR1 SQVTM and CDR2 ANQGSEA. V was cut by 2 bases and J by 0 bases, with 7 bases left in between. This clonotype originated in a pool of human donors with HIV. The source material was CD45RA+ CD4+ T cells from PBMCs, pooled from several time points, sampled from a donor given antiretroviral therapy, either interrupted or continuous. The subset: naive CD4+ CD45RA+ CD45RO- T cells. The V gene is TRBV29-1, the J gene TRBJ2-2; no clear D gene. CDR3 sequence reads: CSVEIQTNTGELFF. The CDR3 DNA sequence: TGCAGCGTTGAAATCCAGACGAACACCGGGGAGCTGTTTTTT.